This T cell receptor beta chain originates from a study of human versus mouse CDR3 diversity and MHC coevolution. Study observations and caveats: Mice had fewer CDR3 deletions and insertions than humans on average.

This CDR3 is built from 13 residues. CDR1 SGHTA and CDR2 FQGNSA come from the germline V gene. V was pared by 1 base and J by 9 bases, with 3 bases of the junction left unmatched. Cells were CD45RO-negative CD62L-positive naive CD4 T cells sorted from PBMCs. Clones were read by immunoSEQ multiplex PCR, and TCRdb kept only the in-frame ones, dropping some. The sample contains about 81,000 clones, 80% to 95% of which appear only once. A word on this clone: Antigen unknown.

The chain joins TRBV7-2 to TRBJ2-1; 7 nucleotides line up with TRBD1. This clonotype was sampled from a person aged 30 to 70 in good health. Sequencing was performed on naive CD4+ T cells from blood. Stated subset: CD45RO-negative CD62L-positive naive CD4 T cells. The CDR3 region is CASSLEGGSEQFF. Here the CDR3 DNA reads TGTGCCAGCAGCTTAGAAGGGGGCAGTGAGCAGTTCTTC.